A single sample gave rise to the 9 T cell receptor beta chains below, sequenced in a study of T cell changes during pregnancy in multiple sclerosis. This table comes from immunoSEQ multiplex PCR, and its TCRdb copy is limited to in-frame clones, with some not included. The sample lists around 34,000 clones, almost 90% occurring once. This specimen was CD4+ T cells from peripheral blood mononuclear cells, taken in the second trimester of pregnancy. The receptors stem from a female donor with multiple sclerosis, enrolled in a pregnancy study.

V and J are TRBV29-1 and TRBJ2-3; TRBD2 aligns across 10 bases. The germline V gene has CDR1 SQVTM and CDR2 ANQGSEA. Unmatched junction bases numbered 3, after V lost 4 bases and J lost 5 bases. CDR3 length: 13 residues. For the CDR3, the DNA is TGCAGCGTTGTTAGCGGGGGGATAGATACGCAGTATTTT. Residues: CSVVSGGIDTQYF.

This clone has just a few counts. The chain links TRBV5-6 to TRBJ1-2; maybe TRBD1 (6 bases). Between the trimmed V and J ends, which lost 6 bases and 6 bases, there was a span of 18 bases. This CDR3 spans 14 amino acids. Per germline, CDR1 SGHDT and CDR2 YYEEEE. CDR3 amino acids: CASILGGIRHGYTF. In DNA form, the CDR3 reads TGTGCCAGCATCCTAGGGGGTATACGACATGGCTACACCTTC.

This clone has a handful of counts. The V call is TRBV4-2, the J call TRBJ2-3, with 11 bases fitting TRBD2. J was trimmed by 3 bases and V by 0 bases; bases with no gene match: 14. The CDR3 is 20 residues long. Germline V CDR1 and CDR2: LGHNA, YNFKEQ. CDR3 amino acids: CASSQDKQVGTSGRTDTQYF. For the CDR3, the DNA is TGTGCCAGCAGCCAAGATAAACAGGTGGGAACTAGCGGGAGAACAGATACGCAGTATTTT.

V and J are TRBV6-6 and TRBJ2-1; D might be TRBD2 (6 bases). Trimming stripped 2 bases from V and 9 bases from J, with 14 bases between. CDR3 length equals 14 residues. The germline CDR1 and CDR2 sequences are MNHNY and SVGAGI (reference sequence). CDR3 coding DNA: TGTGCCAGCAGTTACGATGCGGGGCGGGTTGAGCAGTTCTTC. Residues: CASSYDAGRVEQFF.

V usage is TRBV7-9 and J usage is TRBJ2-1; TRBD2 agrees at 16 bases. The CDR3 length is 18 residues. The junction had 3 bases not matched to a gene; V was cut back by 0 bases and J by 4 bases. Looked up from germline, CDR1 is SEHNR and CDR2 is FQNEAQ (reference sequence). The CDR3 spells CASSLAQGLAGGYNEQFF. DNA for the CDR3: TGTGCCAGCAGCTTAGCTCAGGGACTAGCGGGAGGGTACAATGAGCAGTTCTTC.

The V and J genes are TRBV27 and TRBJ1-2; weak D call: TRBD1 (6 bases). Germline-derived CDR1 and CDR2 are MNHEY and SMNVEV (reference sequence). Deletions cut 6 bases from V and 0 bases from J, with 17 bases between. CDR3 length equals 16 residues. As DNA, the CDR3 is TGTGCCAGCAGGACAGGTCTGGGTAAATCTAACTATGGCTACACCTTC. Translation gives CASRTGLGKSNYGYTF.

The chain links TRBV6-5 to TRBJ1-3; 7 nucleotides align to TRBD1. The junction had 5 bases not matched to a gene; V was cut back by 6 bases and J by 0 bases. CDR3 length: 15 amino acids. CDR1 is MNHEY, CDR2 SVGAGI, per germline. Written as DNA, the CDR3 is TGTGCCAGCAGCCAGACAGGGTTCTCTGGAAACACCATATATTTT. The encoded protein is CASSQTGFSGNTIYF.

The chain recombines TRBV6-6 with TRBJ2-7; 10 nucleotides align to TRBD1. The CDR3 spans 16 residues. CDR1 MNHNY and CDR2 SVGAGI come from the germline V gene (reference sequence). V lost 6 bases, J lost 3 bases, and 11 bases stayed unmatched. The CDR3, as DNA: TGTGCCAGCAGCCCAAAAATCCGGGACAGGGGCTACGAGCAGTACTTC. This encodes CASSPKIRDRGYEQYF.

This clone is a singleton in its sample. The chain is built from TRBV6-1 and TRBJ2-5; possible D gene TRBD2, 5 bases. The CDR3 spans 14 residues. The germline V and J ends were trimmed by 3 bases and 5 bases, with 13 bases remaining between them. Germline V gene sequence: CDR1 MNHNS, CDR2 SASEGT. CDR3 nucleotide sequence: TGTGCCAGCAGTGAGGACGGGGTGGTGGAGACCCAGTACTTC. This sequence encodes CASSEDGVVETQYF.